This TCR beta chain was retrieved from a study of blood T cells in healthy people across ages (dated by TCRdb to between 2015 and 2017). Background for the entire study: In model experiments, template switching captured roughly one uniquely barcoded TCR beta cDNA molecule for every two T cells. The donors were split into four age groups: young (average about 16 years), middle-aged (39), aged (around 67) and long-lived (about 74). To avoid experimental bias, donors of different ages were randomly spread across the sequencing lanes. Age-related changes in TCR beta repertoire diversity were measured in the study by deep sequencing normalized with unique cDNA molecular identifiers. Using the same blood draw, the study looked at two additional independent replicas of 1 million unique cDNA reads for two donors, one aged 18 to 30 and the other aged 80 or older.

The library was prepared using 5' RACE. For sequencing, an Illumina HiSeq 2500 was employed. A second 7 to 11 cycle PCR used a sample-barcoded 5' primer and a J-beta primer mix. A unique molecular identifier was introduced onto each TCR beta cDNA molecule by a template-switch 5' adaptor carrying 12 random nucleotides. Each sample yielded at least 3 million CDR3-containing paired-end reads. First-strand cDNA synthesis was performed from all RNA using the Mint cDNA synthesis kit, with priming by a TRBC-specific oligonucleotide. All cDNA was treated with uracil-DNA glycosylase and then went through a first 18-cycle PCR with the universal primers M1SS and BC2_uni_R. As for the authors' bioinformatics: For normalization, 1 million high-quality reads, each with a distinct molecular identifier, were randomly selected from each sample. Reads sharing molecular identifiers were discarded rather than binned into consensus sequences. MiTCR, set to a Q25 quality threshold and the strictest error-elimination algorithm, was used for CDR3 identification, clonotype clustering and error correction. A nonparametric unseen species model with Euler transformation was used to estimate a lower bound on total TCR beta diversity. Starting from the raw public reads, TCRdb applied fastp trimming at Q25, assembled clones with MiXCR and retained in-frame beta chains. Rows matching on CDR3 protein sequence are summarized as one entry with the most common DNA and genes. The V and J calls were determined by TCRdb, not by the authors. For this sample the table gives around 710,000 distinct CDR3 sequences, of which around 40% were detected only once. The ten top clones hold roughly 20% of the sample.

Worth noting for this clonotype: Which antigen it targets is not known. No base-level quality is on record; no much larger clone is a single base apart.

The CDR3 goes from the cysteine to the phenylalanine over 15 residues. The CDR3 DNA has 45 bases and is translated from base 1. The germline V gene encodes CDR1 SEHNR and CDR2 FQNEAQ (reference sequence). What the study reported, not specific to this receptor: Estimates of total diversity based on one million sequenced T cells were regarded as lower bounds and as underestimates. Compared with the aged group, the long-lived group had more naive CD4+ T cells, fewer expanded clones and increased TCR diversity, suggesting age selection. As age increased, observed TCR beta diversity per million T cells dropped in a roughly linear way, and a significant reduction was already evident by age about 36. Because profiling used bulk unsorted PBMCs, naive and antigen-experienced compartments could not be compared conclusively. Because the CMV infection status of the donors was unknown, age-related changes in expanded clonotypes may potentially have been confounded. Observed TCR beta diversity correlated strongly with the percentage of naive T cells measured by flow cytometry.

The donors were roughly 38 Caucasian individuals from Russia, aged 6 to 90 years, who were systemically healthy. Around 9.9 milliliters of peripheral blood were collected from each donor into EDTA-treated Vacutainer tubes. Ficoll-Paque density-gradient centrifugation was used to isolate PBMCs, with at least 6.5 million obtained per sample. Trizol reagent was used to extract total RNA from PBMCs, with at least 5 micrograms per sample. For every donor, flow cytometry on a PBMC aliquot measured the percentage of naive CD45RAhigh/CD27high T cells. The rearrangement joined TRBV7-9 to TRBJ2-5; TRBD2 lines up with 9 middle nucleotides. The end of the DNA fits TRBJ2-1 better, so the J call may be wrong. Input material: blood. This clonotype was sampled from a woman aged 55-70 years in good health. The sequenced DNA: TGTGCCAGCAGCTTAGCCTCTAGCGGGAAAGAGACCCAGTTCTTC. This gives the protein CASSLASSGKETQFF.